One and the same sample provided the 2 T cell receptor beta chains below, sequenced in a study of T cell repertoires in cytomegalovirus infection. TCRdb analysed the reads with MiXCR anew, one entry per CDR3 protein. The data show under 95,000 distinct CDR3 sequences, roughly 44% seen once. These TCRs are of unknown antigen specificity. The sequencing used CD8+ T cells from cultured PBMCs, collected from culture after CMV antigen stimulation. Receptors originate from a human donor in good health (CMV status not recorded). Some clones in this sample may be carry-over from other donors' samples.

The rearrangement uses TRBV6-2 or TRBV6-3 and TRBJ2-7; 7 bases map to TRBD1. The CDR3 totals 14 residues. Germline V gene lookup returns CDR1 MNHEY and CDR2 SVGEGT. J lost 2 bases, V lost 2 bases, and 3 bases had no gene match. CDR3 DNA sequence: TGTGCCAGCAGTTACCCGGGACAGCCCTACGAGCAGTACTTC. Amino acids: CASSYPGQPYEQYF.

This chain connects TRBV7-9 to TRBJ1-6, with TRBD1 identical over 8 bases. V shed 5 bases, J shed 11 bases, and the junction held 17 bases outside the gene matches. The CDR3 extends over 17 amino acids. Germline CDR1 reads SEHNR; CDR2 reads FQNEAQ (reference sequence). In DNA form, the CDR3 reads TGTGCCAGCAGCACCCACGACCTGACAGGGGCAAGGACACCCCTCCACTTT. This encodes CASSTHDLTGARTPLHF.